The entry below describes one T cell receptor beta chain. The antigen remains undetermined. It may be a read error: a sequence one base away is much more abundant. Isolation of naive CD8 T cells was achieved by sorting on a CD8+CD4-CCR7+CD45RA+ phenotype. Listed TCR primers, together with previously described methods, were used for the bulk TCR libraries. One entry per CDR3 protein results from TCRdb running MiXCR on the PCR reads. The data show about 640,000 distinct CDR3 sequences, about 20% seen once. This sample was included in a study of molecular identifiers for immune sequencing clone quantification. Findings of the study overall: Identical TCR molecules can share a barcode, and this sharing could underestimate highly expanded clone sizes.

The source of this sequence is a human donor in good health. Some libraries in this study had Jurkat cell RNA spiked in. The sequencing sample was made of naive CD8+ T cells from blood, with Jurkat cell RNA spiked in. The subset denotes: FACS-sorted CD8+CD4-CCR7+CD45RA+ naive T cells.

DNA for the CDR3: TGTGCCGGCAGCTCAGCCGGGACACCTACCTACGAGCAGTACTTC. This codes for CAGSSAGTPTYEQYF. This chain links TRBV7-9 with TRBJ2-7, with D perhaps matching TRBD1 (6 bases). This CDR3 contains 15 residues. CDR1 is SEHNR, CDR2 FQNEAQ, per germline (reference sequence).